What follows are 18 T cell receptor beta chains derived from one specimen sequenced in a study of high-grade serous ovarian cancer treatment subgroups. Assay: immunoSEQ multiplex PCR; the TCRdb copy retains only in-frame clones and omits some. The data hold about 11,000 clones, with around 83% observed a single time. Tumor samples were taken before definitive surgery or chemotherapy. The sequenced material came from tumor tissue. These receptors all stem from a human donor with high-grade serous ovarian cancer.

The chain employs TRBV6-1 and TRBJ1-2; D is uncertain. This CDR3 spans 12 amino acids. CDR1 and CDR2 (germline): MNHNS, SASEGT. The V gene lost 7 bases and the J gene lost 3 bases, with 9 bases spanning the gap. CDR3 sequence (DNA): TGTGCCAGCAAACACAGTGACTATGGCTACACCTTC. It codes for CASKHSDYGYTF.

The chain has TRBV7-9 and TRBJ2-7; a possible D gene is TRBD2 (6 bases). Germline values: CDR1 SEHNR, CDR2 FQNEAQ (reference sequence). V was shortened by 3 bases and J by 4 bases, with 19 bases between the two germline ends. CDR3 length: 16 residues. CDR3 region: CASSFFGGNVSYEQYF. In nucleotides, the CDR3 is TGTGCCAGCAGCTTTTTTGGCGGGAATGTCTCTTACGAGCAGTACTTC.

This clone was detected only a few times. The chain employs TRBV2 and TRBJ2-7; D perhaps matches TRBD1 (6 bases). The germline gives CDR1 SNHLY, CDR2 FYNNEI. This CDR3 has 13 amino acids. V gave up 5 bases and J gave up 3 bases, with 11 bases separating them. DNA of the CDR3: TGTGCCAGCAGTTCGACAGGCCGCTACGAGCAGTACTTC. This sequence encodes CASSSTGRYEQYF.

The V call is TRBV2, the J call TRBJ1-1, with a tentative D call TRBD1 (5 bases). With 6 bases removed from V and 0 bases from J, the gap between germline ends came to 23 bases. The CDR3 extends over 18 amino acids. From germline, CDR1 is SNHLY and CDR2 FYNNEI. The CDR3 DNA sequence: TGTGCCAGCAGAGTACACCGGGACCCCGGGCCTATGAACACTGAAGCTTTCTTT. Its translation: CASRVHRDPGPMNTEAFF.

With respect to this clone: Different DNA sequences within this sample yield the same CDR3. This chain uses TRBV6-5 with TRBJ2-4; D might be TRBD2 (6 bases). Germline lookup yields CDR1 MNHEY and CDR2 SVGAGI. The CDR3 extends over 14 amino acids. The V end lost 2 bases, the J end lost 3 bases, and 8 bases lay between the germline ends. The CDR3 DNA follows: TGTGCCAGCAGTTACGGGGGAGGCAAAAACATTCAGTACTTC. Amino acids: CASSYGGGKNIQYF.

The chain combines TRBV27 with TRBJ2-1; 12 bases agree with TRBD2. The germline V gene encodes CDR1 MNHEY and CDR2 SMNVEV (reference sequence). There are 19 residues in the CDR3. The V segment lost 1 base and the J segment 4 bases; nucleotides outside the gene matches: 11. CDR3 in DNA: TGTGCCAGCAGTTTATGGGGACTAGCGGGCTTATCAAAATACAATGAGCAGTTCTTC. This translates into CASSLWGLAGLSKYNEQFF.

V and J are TRBV5-8 and TRBJ2-5; TRBD1 might be the D (6 bases). The DNA matches TRBJ2-7 better at its end, which makes the J call doubtful. There are 14 residues in the CDR3. CDR1 is SGHTS, CDR2 YDEGEE, per germline. The CDR3 DNA reads as TGTGCCAGCAGCCCCGACAGGCACTCCTACGAGCAGTACTTC. Protein: CASSPDRHSYEQYF.

The V call is TRBV19, the J call TRBJ2-3; D remains ambiguous. Germline CDR1 LNHDA, CDR2 SQIVND (reference sequence). The CDR3 has 14 residues. V dropped 7 bases and J dropped 4 bases, with 15 bases sitting between them. This chain's CDR3 is CASKPGLGPDTQYF. The CDR3 coding sequence is TGTGCCAGTAAGCCAGGTTTGGGTCCAGATACGCAGTATTTT.

The chain couples TRBV4-2 to TRBJ2-7; D is possibly TRBD2 (6 bases). Trimming pared 2 bases from V and 4 bases from J, leaving 15 bases between. CDR3 length equals 15 residues. Germline V gene data show CDR1 as LGHNA and CDR2 as YNFKEQ. CDR3 amino acids: CASSQSPAGSYEQYF. The CDR3 region has the DNA TGTGCCAGCAGCCAATCCCCGGCGGGGAGTTACGAGCAGTACTTC.

The J gene is TRBJ2-6, the V gene TRBV6-1; 7 bases line up with TRBD2. V shed 7 bases and J 2 bases; nucleotides not matched to a gene: 2. The CDR3 totals 14 residues. Germline V gene data show CDR1 as MNHNS and CDR2 as SASEGT. CDR3 residues: CASIAGAGANVLTF. The CDR3 DNA follows: TGTGCCAGCATCGCGGGGGCTGGGGCCAACGTCCTGACTTTC.

The V call is TRBV27, the J call TRBJ2-7, with D possibly being TRBD1 (5 bases). Germline loops: CDR1 MNHEY, CDR2 SMNVEV (reference sequence). Trimming took off 6 bases at V and 3 bases at J, with 21 bases between the two ends. CDR3 length equals 16 residues. The chain's CDR3 is CASRLTGLAANYEQYF. The CDR3 nucleotides are TGTGCCAGCAGGCTCACAGGCTTGGCGGCAAACTACGAGCAGTACTTC.

V usage is TRBV27 and J usage is TRBJ1-5; 7 nucleotides line up with TRBD1. With 4 bases clipped from V and 7 bases from J, the junction kept 4 bases outside the gene matches. CDR3 length equals 13 residues. The germline V gene has CDR1 MNHEY and CDR2 SMNVEV (reference sequence). CDR3 sequence reads: CASSSEQGQPQHF. DNA of the CDR3: TGTGCCAGCAGTTCAGAACAGGGGCAGCCCCAGCATTTT.

This chain connects TRBV6-1 to TRBJ1-1, with D hard to call. Germline V gene data show CDR1 as MNHNS and CDR2 as SASEGT. The CDR3 is made up of 11 amino acids. V was clipped by 6 bases and J by 3 bases, with 5 bases between them. DNA of the CDR3: TGTGCCAGCAGCCTATACACTGAAGCTTTCTTT. Translation: CASSLYTEAFF.

This sequence joins TRBV7-2 and TRBJ2-5, with 9 bases that match TRBD2. The CDR3 totals 15 residues. Germline V gene lookup returns CDR1 SGHTA and CDR2 FQGNSA. The J segment lost 7 bases and the V segment lost 1 base, leaving 7 bases of the junction unmatched. CDR3 sequence: CASSLVSGGQGTQYF. The CDR3 DNA follows: TGTGCCAGCAGCTTAGTGAGCGGGGGGCAGGGGACCCAGTACTTC.

This clone was seen just once. The chain carries TRBV5-1 and TRBJ2-2; 14 bases match TRBD2. V dropped 4 bases and J dropped 6; count of bases not matched to a gene: 11. Germline CDR1 and CDR2: SGHRS and YFSETQ. The CDR3 consists of 18 residues. CDR3 protein: CASSAAGTSGRVPGELFF. DNA of the CDR3: TGCGCCAGCAGCGCAGCCGGGACTAGCGGGAGAGTCCCCGGGGAGCTGTTTTTT.

Notes on this clone: The CDR3 ends on some other residue instead of the conserved phenylalanine or tryptophan, so this is likely a read error. It is unclear where the CDR3 begins or ends on the DNA, so no DNA is shown, and the CDR3 is as TCRdb lists it. The rearrangement links TRBV29-1 to TRBJ1-5. Germline CDR1 and CDR2: SQVTM and ANQGSEA. The CDR3 has 14 residues if both end residues are counted. CDR3 in amino acids: CSAPAGGGYQPEHL.

The J gene is TRBJ2-1, the V gene TRBV7-8; TRBD2 matches at 8 bases. CDR3 length equals 15 residues. V shed 1 base, J shed 5 bases, and the junction held 4 bases outside the gene matches. Germline CDR1 SGHVS, CDR2 FQNEAQ. CDR3 bases: TGTGCCAGCAGCTTAGGACTAGCGAAAAACAATGAGCAGTTCTTC. Its protein product is CASSLGLAKNNEQFF.

This clone was observed a handful of times. The chain has TRBV5-1 and TRBJ1-2; no reliable D call. The CDR3 extends over 13 amino acids. Trimming took off 4 bases at V and 6 bases at J, with 13 bases between the two ends. Looked up from germline, CDR1 is SGHRS and CDR2 is YFSETQ. The DNA of the CDR3 is TGCGCCAGCAGCCCATGGAGCGGGGATGGCTACACCTTC. Its translation is CASSPWSGDGYTF.